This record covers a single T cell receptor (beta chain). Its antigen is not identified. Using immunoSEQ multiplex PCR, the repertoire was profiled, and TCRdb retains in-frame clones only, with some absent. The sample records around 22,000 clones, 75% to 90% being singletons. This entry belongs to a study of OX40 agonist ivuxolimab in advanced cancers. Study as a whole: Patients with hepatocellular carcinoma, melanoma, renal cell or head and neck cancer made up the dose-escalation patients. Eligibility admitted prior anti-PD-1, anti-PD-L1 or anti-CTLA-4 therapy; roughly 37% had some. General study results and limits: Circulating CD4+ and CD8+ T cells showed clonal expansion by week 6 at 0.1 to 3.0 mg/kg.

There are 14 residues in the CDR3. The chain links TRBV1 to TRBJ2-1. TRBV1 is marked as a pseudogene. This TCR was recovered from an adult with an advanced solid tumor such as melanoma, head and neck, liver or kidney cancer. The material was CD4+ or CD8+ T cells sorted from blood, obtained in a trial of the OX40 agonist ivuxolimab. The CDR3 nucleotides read TGCGCCAGCAGCCAAGTTGGGTTTAACAATGAGCAGTTCTTC. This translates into CASSQVGFNNEQFF.